This T cell receptor (beta chain) was recorded in a study of shared clonotypes between healthy human individuals. The overall study: With ages of 18 to 49, the donors were a couple of women and a few men.

The CDR3 contains 16 residues. Per germline, CDR1 LNHNV and CDR2 YYDKDF (reference sequence). The assay was immunoSEQ multiplex PCR, and TCRdb's table has in-frame clones only and misses some. This table holds hundreds of thousands of clones, around 72% found once. This clone was found a few times. A read error may produce the germline difference seen at one junction end. Sequences were obtained from memory CD4+ T cells sorted from blood. Documented subset: CD45RA-negative fraction. This receptor was obtained from a woman aged 25-40 years in good health. The V gene is TRBV15, the J gene TRBJ2-4; TRBD2 aligns across 9 bases. Written as DNA, the CDR3 is TGTGCCACCAGCAGAGATTCGGAAATAGCGGGAGCCCGGGTCTCGTTC. Translating it yields CATSRDSEIAGARVSF.